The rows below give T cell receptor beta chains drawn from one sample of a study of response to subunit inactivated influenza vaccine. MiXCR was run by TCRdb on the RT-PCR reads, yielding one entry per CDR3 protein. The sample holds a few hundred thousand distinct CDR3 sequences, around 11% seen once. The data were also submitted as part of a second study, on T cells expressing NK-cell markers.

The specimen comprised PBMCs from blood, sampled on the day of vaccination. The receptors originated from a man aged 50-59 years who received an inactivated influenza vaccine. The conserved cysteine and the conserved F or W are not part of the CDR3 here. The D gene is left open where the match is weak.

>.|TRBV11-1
ASSNQGANTGELF
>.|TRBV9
ASSVVGETDTHY
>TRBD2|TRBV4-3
ASSQDPAGANYEQY
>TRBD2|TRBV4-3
ASSQEVAGVGNEQF
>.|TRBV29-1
SGRGAGATYNEQF
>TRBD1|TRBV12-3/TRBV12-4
ASSRQGTEQY
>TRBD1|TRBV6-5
ASSYEGAANTGELF
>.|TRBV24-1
ATSDLGSAGELF
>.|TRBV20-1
SASQVFRNQPQH
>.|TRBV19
ASSMGLRSYEQY
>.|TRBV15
ATSRVRGSANVLT
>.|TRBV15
ATSRVQLAKNIQY
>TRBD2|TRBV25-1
ASSEYGGLARGSDTQY
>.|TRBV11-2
ASSSGTLGYEQY
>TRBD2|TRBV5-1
ASSLASGGPNEQF
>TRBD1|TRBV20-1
SASGTGGETQY
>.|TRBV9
ASSVEGGSYNEQF
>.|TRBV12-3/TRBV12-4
ASSRGGGSAYNEQF